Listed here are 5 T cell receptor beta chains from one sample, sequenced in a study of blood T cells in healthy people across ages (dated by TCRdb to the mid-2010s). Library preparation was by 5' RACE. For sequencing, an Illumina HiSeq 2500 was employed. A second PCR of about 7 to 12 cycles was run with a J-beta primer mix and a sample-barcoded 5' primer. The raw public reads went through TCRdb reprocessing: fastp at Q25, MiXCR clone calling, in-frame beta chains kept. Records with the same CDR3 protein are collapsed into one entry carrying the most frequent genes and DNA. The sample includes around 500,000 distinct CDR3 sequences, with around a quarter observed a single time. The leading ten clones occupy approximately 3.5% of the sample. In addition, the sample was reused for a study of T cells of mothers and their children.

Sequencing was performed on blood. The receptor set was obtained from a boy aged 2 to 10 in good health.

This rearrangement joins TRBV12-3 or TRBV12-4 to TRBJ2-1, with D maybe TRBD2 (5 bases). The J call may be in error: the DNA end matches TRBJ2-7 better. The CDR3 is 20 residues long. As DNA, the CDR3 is TGTGCCAGCAGTTTAGACCCGTGGCTAGCTGGGAAACAATCCTCCTACGAGCAGTACTTC. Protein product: CASSLDPWLAGKQSSYEQYF.

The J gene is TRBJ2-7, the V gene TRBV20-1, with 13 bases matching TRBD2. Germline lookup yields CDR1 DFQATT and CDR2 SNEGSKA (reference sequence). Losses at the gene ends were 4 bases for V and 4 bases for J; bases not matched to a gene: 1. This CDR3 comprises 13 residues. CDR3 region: CSATGLAGYEQYF. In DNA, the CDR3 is TGCAGTGCTACGGGACTAGCGGGGTACGAGCAGTACTTC.

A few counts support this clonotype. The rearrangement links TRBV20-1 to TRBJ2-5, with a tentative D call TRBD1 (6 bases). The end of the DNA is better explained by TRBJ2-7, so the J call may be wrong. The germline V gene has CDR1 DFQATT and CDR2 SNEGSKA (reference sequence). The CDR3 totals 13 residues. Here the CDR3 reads CSADPGQTYEQYF. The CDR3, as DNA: TGCAGTGCGGATCCTGGACAGACCTACGAGCAGTACTTC.

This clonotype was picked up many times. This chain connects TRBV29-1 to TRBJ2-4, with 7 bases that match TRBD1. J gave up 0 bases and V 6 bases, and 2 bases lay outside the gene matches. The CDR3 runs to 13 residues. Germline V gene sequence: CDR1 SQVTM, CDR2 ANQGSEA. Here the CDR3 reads CSVQGRAKNIQYF. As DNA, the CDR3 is TGCAGCGTACAGGGGCGAGCCAAAAACATTCAGTACTTC.

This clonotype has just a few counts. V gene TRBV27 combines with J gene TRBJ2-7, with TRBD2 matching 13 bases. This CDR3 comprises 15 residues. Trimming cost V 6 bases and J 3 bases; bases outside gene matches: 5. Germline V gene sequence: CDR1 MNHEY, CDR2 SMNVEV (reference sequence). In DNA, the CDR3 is TGTGCCAGCAGCCCGGGGACTAGCGGGGTCTACGAGCAGTACTTC. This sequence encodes CASSPGTSGVYEQYF.